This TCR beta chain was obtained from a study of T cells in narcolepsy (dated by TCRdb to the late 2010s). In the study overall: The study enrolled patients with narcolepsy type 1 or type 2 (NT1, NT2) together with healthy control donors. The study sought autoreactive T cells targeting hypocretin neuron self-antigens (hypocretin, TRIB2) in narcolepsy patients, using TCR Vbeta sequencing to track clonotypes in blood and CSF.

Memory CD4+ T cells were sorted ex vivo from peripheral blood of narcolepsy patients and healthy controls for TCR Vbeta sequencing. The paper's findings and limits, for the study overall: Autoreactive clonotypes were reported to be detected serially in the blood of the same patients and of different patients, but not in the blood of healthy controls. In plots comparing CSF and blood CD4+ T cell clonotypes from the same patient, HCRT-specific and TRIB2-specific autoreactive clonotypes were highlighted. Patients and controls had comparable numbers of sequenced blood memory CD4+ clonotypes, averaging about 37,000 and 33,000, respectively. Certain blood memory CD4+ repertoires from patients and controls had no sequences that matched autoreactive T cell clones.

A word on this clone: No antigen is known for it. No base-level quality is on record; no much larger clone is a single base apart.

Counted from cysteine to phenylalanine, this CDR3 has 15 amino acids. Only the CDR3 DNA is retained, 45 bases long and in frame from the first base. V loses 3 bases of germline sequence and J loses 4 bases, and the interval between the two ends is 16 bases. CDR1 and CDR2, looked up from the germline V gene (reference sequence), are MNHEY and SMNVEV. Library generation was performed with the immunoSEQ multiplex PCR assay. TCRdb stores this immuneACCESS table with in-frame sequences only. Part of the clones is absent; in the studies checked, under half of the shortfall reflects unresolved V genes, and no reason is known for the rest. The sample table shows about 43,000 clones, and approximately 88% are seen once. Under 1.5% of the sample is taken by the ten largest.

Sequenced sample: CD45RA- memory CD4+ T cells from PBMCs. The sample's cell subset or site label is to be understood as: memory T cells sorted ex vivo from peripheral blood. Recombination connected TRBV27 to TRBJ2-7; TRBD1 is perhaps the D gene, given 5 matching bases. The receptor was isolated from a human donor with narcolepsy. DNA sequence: TGTGCCAGCAGTTTTTCCGTAGGGGAAAGGTACGAGCAGTACTTC. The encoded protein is CASSFSVGERYEQYF.